Sequencing of this T cell receptor beta chain was carried out in a study of long-term antiretroviral therapy in people with HIV. Study-wide findings and caveats: Dominant in the repertoire at all time points were clones expanded before ART. ART adherence, viral resistance and therapy changes were undocumented.

About this clone: The antigen remains undetermined.

The length of the CDR3 is 15 residues. V was shortened by 0 bases and J by 2 bases, with 14 bases between the two germline ends. Germline CDR1 is SQVTM and CDR2 is ANQGSEA. Samples were assayed with immunoSEQ v3.0 at survey level. The repertoire was sequenced with immunoSEQ multiplex PCR; TCRdb's copy has only in-frame clones and lacks some. Seen here are about 11,000 clones, roughly 91% observed once, and the top ten hold under 25%. This material consisted of unsorted PBMCs, taken 0.2 years before starting antiretroviral therapy. The TCR sequence derives from a woman in her 40s with HIV. The rearrangement uses TRBV29-1 and TRBJ2-7; the D gene could be TRBD1 or TRBD2 (5 bases each). The CDR3 sequence is CSVEDQAGTPYEQYF. Written as DNA, the CDR3 is TGCAGCGTTGAAGATCAGGCAGGGACCCCCTACGAGCAGTACTTC.